Each of the 30 T cell receptor beta chains below was sequenced from the same sample in a study of cytomegalovirus exposure and HLA in healthy donors. The PCR was carried out with 60 Vbeta primers and 13 Jbeta primers. Method: immunoSEQ multiplex PCR; TCRdb's copy keeps in-frame clones and lacks some. Here the sample spans about 160,000 clones, 80% being singletons. Sequencing was done on a sample of PBMCs. Receptors were obtained from a male donor in good health and CMV-seropositive.

The V and J genes are TRBV18 and TRBJ2-2, with a tentative D call TRBD2 (6 bases). This CDR3 is built from 15 residues. The ends were cut back, 5 bases at V and 7 bases at J, with 17 bases in the middle. The V gene's germline CDR1 is KGHSH and CDR2 LQKENI. The CDR3 here is CASSAGRQAIGELFF. CDR3 sequence (DNA): TGTGCCAGCTCAGCGGGGCGGCAAGCGATCGGGGAGCTGTTTTTT.

The V call is TRBV6-1, the J call TRBJ2-1, with D possibly matching TRBD2 (6 bases). The CDR3 totals 13 residues. With 6 bases removed from V and 6 bases from J, the gap between germline ends came to 12 bases. Germline V gene sequence: CDR1 MNHNS, CDR2 SASEGT. This CDR3 reads CASSRGTRNEQFF. In DNA form, the CDR3 reads TGTGCCAGCAGCCGCGGGACTCGCAATGAGCAGTTCTTC.

This chain uses TRBV27 with TRBJ1-5; possible D gene TRBD1, 5 bases. Trimming shortened V by 3 bases and J by 2 bases, and 14 bases separated the two germline ends. This CDR3 is 16 amino acids long. In germline, CDR1 is MNHEY, CDR2 SMNVEV (reference sequence). Written as DNA, the CDR3 is TGTGCCAGCAGTTTCGGCCAGGGAAGAGGCAATCAGCCCCAGCATTTT. Its protein product is CASSFGQGRGNQPQHF.

CDR3 sequence (DNA): TGTGCCAGCAGTCCATCTTTCCTCCAGGGTGCGCCCCTCCACTTT. It yields the protein CASSPSFLQGAPLHF. This chain joins TRBV6-5 and TRBJ1-6, with D maybe TRBD1 (5 bases). There are 15 residues in the CDR3. Germline CDR1 is MNHEY and CDR2 is SVGAGI. The V and J ends lost 5 bases and 13 bases respectively, with 21 bases between them.

The rearrangement joins TRBV5-5 to TRBJ1-1; D uncertain. V lost 0 bases to trimming and J lost 3 bases, with 6 bases between them. The CDR3 spans 13 residues. Germline V gene sequence: CDR1 SGHKS, CDR2 YYEKEE (reference sequence). CDR3 DNA sequence: TGTGCCAGCAGCTTGGCTGGGCACACTGAAGCTTTCTTT. Translating gives CASSLAGHTEAFF.

The chain carries TRBV4-3 and TRBJ1-6, with 11 bases fitting TRBD1. J lost 9 bases, V lost 2 bases, and 12 bases had no gene match. The germline V gene has CDR1 LGHNA and CDR2 YSLEER. The CDR3 totals 18 residues. DNA for the CDR3: TGCGCCAGCAGCCAACTCCACGCCGGGACAGGGGGGAGTTCACCCCTCCACTTT. It encodes CASSQLHAGTGGSSPLHF.

The J gene is TRBJ2-7, the V gene TRBV4-1; TRBD2 aligns across 13 bases. This CDR3 has 18 residues. Per the germline V gene, CDR1 is MGHRA and CDR2 is YSYEKL. J gave up 2 bases and V 1 base, and 8 bases lay outside the gene matches. CDR3 bases: TGCGCCAGCAGCCAAGGACTAGCGGGAGGTACGATAGCCTACGAGCAGTACTTC. Amino acid sequence: CASSQGLAGGTIAYEQYF.

This chain links TRBV5-6 with TRBJ2-7, with TRBD2 identical over 8 bases. CDR3 length: 14 amino acids. Trimming at V came to 6 bases and at J to 3 bases, leaving 8 bases not matched to a gene. Germline CDR1 is SGHDT and CDR2 is YYEEEE. In DNA form, the CDR3 reads TGTGCCAGCATGGTTAGCGGGAACTTCTACGAGCAGTACTTC. It codes for CASMVSGNFYEQYF.

The chain carries TRBV10-2 and TRBJ2-1, with 9 bases aligning to TRBD2. Germline V gene data show CDR1 as WSHSY and CDR2 as SAAADI. The CDR3 has 16 amino acids. The J segment lost 11 bases and the V segment lost 6 bases, leaving 17 bases of the junction unmatched. CDR3 DNA: TGCGCCAGCAGCAACCCTCGGGGGGCGGGAGGGGGAAAGCAGTTCTTC. Its protein product is CASSNPRGAGGGKQFF.

This clone has more than one count but fewer than ten. CDR3 DNA: TGTGCCAGCAGTGAATACGGTAAGATGAACACTGAAGCTTTCTTT. This encodes CASSEYGKMNTEAFF. The rearrangement joins TRBV6-1 to TRBJ1-1; D is unclear. This CDR3 spans 15 amino acids. The V and J ends lost 2 bases and 0 bases respectively, with 10 bases between them. Germline CDR1 is MNHNS and CDR2 is SASEGT.

V is TRBV5-4 and J is TRBJ2-3; 8 bases match TRBD2. Germline V gene sequence: CDR1 SGHNT, CDR2 YYREEE (reference sequence). The CDR3 has 15 residues. The V segment lost 0 bases and the J segment 5 bases; nucleotides outside the gene matches: 5. The CDR3 region has the DNA TGTGCCAGCAGCTTGGCGGGAGGGCCCGGAGATACGCAGTATTTT. Its translation is CASSLAGGPGDTQYF.

The chain has TRBV25-1 and TRBJ2-1; TRBD1 matches 10 bases. V dropped 4 bases and J dropped 9; count of bases not matched to a gene: 9. The CDR3 spans 15 residues. Germline CDR1 MGHDK, CDR2 SYGVNS. CDR3: CASSVRDRGYVEQFF. Here the CDR3 DNA reads TGTGCCAGCAGTGTCCGGGACAGGGGATATGTTGAGCAGTTCTTC.

This clone was seen just once. This chain connects TRBV20-1 to TRBJ2-4; TRBD2 is a possible D gene (5 bases). There are 11 residues in the CDR3. Germline values: CDR1 DFQATT, CDR2 SNEGSKA (reference sequence). With 3 bases removed from V and 7 bases from J, the gap between germline ends came to 7 bases. The CDR3 DNA is TGCAGTGCTAGGAGGGCCAACATTCAGTACTTC. Amino acids: CSARRANIQYF.

Only one count was recorded for this clone. The same CDR3 also results from other DNA sequences found in this sample. The J gene is TRBJ2-5, the V gene TRBV7-9; 12 bases align to TRBD2. The end of the DNA aligns better with TRBJ2-7, so the J call may be wrong. CDR1 and CDR2 (germline): SEHNR, FQNEAQ (reference sequence). CDR3 length equals 14 residues. The CDR3 DNA sequence: TGTGCCAGCAGCCCCGGGACTAGCGGGTACGAGCAGTACTTC. Translated, it gives CASSPGTSGYEQYF.

This chain connects TRBV6-5 to TRBJ1-1, with D possibly matching TRBD1 (6 bases). The CDR3 contains 14 residues. CDR1 MNHEY and CDR2 SVGAGI come from the germline V gene. Deletions cut 6 bases from V and 3 bases from J, with 14 bases between. CDR3 DNA sequence: TGTGCCAGCAGCACTGACAGGCGCCACACTGAAGCTTTCTTT. The encoded protein is CASSTDRRHTEAFF.

This clone occurred once. The genes are TRBV28 and TRBJ1-2; perhaps TRBD1 as D (5 bases). The CDR3 consists of 14 residues. V shed 5 bases and J shed 6 bases, with 16 bases lying between them. The germline gives CDR1 MDHEN, CDR2 SYDVKM. CDR3 coding DNA: TGTGCCAGCAGTCCCGTCCGCGGGGCGAATGGCTACACCTTC. Translating gives CASSPVRGANGYTF.

This clone has a single count. The chain is built from TRBV25-1 and TRBJ2-7; 7 bases align to TRBD2. Germline CDR1 reads MGHDK; CDR2 reads SYGVNS. This CDR3 is 16 amino acids long. Trimming cost V 6 bases and J 0 bases; bases outside gene matches: 11. CDR3 nucleotides: TGTGCCAGCAGGGATTCGGAGCGGGGTGGCTCCTACGAGCAGTACTTC. Protein sequence: CASRDSERGGSYEQYF.

The chain recombines TRBV7-5 with TRBJ1-2; the D call of TRBD1 is as the table states it, not checked on the DNA. TRBV7-5 is a recognized pseudogene. The CDR3 contains 15 residues. CDR3 DNA sequence: TGTGTCAGAAGCTCAGACAGGGCCCCTTCCTATGGCTACACCTTC. The encoded protein is CVRSSDRAPSYGYTF.

This sequence joins TRBV2 and TRBJ1-5, with 8 bases matching TRBD1. Trimming took 2 bases from V and 7 from J; bases not matched to a gene: 4. The CDR3 length is 14 residues. Germline CDR1 SNHLY, CDR2 FYNNEI. The CDR3: CASSEWTGFQPQHF. In nucleotides, the CDR3 is TGTGCCAGCAGTGAATGGACAGGGTTCCAGCCCCAGCATTTT.

The chain recombines TRBV9 with TRBJ2-2; 10 bases fit TRBD2. This CDR3 has 15 residues. Unmatched junction bases numbered 7, after V lost 3 bases and J lost 8 bases. From germline, CDR1 is SGDLS and CDR2 YYNGEE. The CDR3 spells CASSGLAGEVGELFF. The CDR3 DNA sequence: TGTGCCAGCAGCGGGCTAGCGGGAGAGGTTGGGGAGCTGTTTTTT.

The genes are TRBV27 and TRBJ1-5; perhaps TRBD1 as D (5 bases). The CDR3 extends over 16 amino acids. V was trimmed by 1 base and J by 0 bases, leaving 10 bases between them. Germline lookup yields CDR1 MNHEY and CDR2 SMNVEV (reference sequence). The CDR3 loop is CASSLWGGTSNQPQHF. As DNA, the CDR3 is TGTGCCAGCAGTTTATGGGGCGGAACTAGCAATCAGCCCCAGCATTTT.

The V gene is TRBV5-6, the J gene TRBJ2-5; 8 positions agree with TRBD2. The CDR3 extends over 14 amino acids. V lost 0 bases, J lost 4 bases, and 2 bases stayed unmatched. Looked up from germline, CDR1 is SGHDT and CDR2 is YYEEEE. The CDR3 sequence: CASSLGLAGETQYF. In DNA, the CDR3 is TGTGCCAGCAGCTTGGGGCTAGCGGGAGAGACCCAGTACTTC.

The chain recombines TRBV9 with TRBJ2-5; the D gene is possibly TRBD1 (6 bases). The V end lost 0 bases, the J end lost 1 base, and 7 bases lay between the germline ends. This CDR3 has 14 residues. Germline CDR1 reads SGDLS; CDR2 reads YYNGEE. The CDR3 here is CASSVGTAQETQYF. The CDR3 DNA follows: TGTGCCAGCAGCGTAGGGACAGCCCAAGAGACCCAGTACTTC.

The CDR3 region has the DNA TGTGCCAGCAGGATTCAGGGGCCGCGGCCGGAGCAGTACTTC. Its translation is CASRIQGPRPEQYF. The rearrangement uses TRBV27 and TRBJ2-5, with D tentatively TRBD1 (6 bases). With 6 bases removed from V and 11 bases from J, the gap between germline ends came to 22 bases. Germline CDR1 MNHEY, CDR2 SMNVEV (reference sequence). The CDR3 extends over 14 amino acids.

The sample holds one count of this clone. The genes are TRBV6-5 and TRBJ1-2; tentative D call: TRBD1 (6 bases). The V end was cut by 0 bases, the J end by 8 bases, with 13 bases between. The CDR3 is 14 residues long. In germline, CDR1 is MNHEY, CDR2 SVGAGI. The DNA of the CDR3 is TGTGCCAGCAGTTACTCTTCACAGGGAGTAGGCTACACCTTC. It encodes CASSYSSQGVGYTF.

The chain recombines TRBV7-6 with TRBJ1-1; a weak D match, TRBD1 (5 bases). Germline V CDR1 and CDR2: SGHVS, FNYEAQ. The CDR3 has 15 residues. V lost 4 bases and J 2 bases, leaving 14 bases between the germline ends. CDR3 coding DNA: TGTGCCAGCAGCTCCTTGGGGGGGTTTAACACTGAAGCTTTCTTT. Translated, it gives CASSSLGGFNTEAFF.

The chain links TRBV28 to TRBJ1-2; D remains unclear. The V gene lost 8 bases and the J gene lost 6 bases, with 10 bases spanning the gap. The CDR3 totals 11 residues. The V gene's germline CDR1 is MDHEN and CDR2 SYDVKM. The CDR3 DNA follows: TGTGCCAGCTCCGAGTTGGATGGCTACACCTTC. Its protein product is CASSELDGYTF.

The V gene is TRBV9, the J gene TRBJ1-3, with a possible D match to TRBD1 (6 bases). In germline, CDR1 is SGDLS, CDR2 YYNGEE. The ends were cut back, 1 base at V and 7 bases at J, with 12 bases in the middle. There are 14 residues in the CDR3. The CDR3 DNA is TGTGCCAGCAGCGTATCCGCGGGGGCCAACACCATATATTTT. Translating gives CASSVSAGANTIYF.

CDR3: CASSKSGGQPQHF. CDR3 in DNA: TGTGCCAGTAGTAAGTCAGGGGGACAGCCCCAGCATTTT. The rearrangement joins TRBV19 to TRBJ1-5; 7 nucleotides line up with TRBD1. Germline loops: CDR1 LNHDA, CDR2 SQIVND (reference sequence). With V trimmed by 4 bases and J by 7 bases, 4 bases remained unmatched. The CDR3 has 13 amino acids.

The CDR3 sequence: CASSYPDDSYGYTF. In DNA, the CDR3 is TGTGCCAGCAGTTACCCCGACGACAGCTATGGCTACACCTTC. The chain joins TRBV6-6 to TRBJ1-2; tentative D call: TRBD1 (5 bases). The CDR3 consists of 14 residues. With 2 bases removed from V and 4 bases from J, the gap between germline ends came to 11 bases. Germline assignment: CDR1 MNHNY and CDR2 SVGAGI (reference sequence).